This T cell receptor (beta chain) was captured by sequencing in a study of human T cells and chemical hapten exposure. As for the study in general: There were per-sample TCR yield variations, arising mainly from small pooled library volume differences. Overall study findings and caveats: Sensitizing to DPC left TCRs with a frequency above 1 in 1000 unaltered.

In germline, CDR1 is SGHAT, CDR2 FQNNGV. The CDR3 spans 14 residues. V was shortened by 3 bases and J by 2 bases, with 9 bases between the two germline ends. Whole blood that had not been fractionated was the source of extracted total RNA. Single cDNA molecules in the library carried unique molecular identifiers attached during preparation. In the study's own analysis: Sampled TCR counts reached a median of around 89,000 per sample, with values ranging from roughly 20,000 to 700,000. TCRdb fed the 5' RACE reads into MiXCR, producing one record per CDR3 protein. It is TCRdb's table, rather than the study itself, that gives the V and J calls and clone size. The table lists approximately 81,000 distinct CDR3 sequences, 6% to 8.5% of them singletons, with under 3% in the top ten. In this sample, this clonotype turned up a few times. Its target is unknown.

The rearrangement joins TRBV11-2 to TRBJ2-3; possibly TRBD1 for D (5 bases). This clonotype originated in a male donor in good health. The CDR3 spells CASSFQGTTDTQYF. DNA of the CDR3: TGTGCCAGCAGCTTTCAGGGAACCACAGATACGCAGTATTTT. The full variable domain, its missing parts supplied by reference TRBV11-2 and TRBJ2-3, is EAGVAQSPRYKIIEKRQSVAFWCNPISGHATLYWYQQILGQGPKLLIQFQNNGVVDDSQLPKDRFSAERLKGVDSTLKIQPAKLEDSAVYLCASSFQGTTDTQYFGPGTRLTVL.